Listed below are T cell receptor beta chains from one sample, sequenced in a study of CD8 T cells in ankylosing spondylitis. TCRdb ran MiXCR on the 5' RACE reads and lists one entry per CDR3 protein. The sample contains roughly 200,000 distinct CDR3 sequences, roughly 24% of which appear only once. The sequenced material came from blood, either unsorted or a sorted T cell fraction (not recorded which). Every receptor here comes from a male donor with ankylosing spondylitis or in good health (not recorded which). CDR3s include the opening cysteine and the closing phenylalanine or tryptophan. The D gene is left open where the match is weak. Rows may omit the clone size; those that give it use once, few, many or a size class.

abundance	v_gene	j_gene	d_gene	CDR3nt	CDR3aa
NA	TRBV20-1	TRBJ2-7	TRBD2	TGCAGTGCTAGAAGCTCTCATGAGGCGGGAGGCGAGCAGTACTTC	CSARSSHEAGGEQYF
few	TRBV29-1	TRBJ1-1	NA	TGCAGCGTTGATTGGCTCTCCAGCAGGACTGAAGCTTTCTTT	CSVDWLSSRTEAFF
many	TRBV3-1	TRBJ2-7	NA	TGTGCCAGCAGCCAAGTGGGGGGCGGCGAGCAGTACTTC	CASSQVGGGEQYF
NA	TRBV12-3/TRBV12-4	TRBJ2-5	NA	TGTGCCAGCAGTTTGGGCAGCCATCAAGAGACCCAGTACTTC	CASSLGSHQETQYF
many	TRBV29-1	TRBJ2-1	TRBD2	TGCAGCGTCAATGGGGCGGGAGGGCCAGGCGATGAGCAGTTCTTC	CSVNGAGGPGDEQFF
few	TRBV7-2	TRBJ2-7	NA	TGTGCCAGCAGCTTAGAATACAGCTCCTACGAGCAGTACTTC	CASSLEYSSYEQYF
NA	TRBV29-1	TRBJ1-1	NA	TGCAGCGTTGAAAACTCGGGGCCTCGGCCGAACACTGAAGCTTTCTTT	CSVENSGPRPNTEAFF
few	TRBV6-2/TRBV6-3	TRBJ1-5	NA	TGTGCCAGCAGTTATTTGGCAGGCAATCAGCCCCAGCATTTT	CASSYLAGNQPQHF
many	TRBV12-5	TRBJ2-7	TRBD2	TGTGCTCTCGGCACCAGCGGGAGACCCCAGGAGCAGTACTTC	CALGTSGRPQEQYF
many	TRBV7-2	TRBJ2-1	NA	TGTGCCAGCAGACCGGCCGGGATCGAGCAGTTCTTC	CASRPAGIEQFF
many	TRBV14	TRBJ2-3	NA	TGTGCCAGCAGCGCTCAGGTGGGAGATACGCAGTATTTT	CASSAQVGDTQYF
many	TRBV10-3	TRBJ1-1	NA	TGTGCCATCAGCCCCGACGGGACTGAAGCTTTCTTT	CAISPDGTEAFF
NA	TRBV12-3/TRBV12-4	TRBJ2-1	NA	TGTGCCAGCAGTGCCGGGACCTGGAATGAGCAGTTCTTC	CASSAGTWNEQFF
many	TRBV7-3	TRBJ2-1	TRBD2	TGTGCCAGCAGCTTAACTTCGGGACTAGCGGGAGTAGGTTACAATGAGCAGTTCTTC	CASSLTSGLAGVGYNEQFF
few	TRBV15	TRBJ2-7	NA	TGTGCCACCAGCAGAGACCAGAGCTCCTACGAGCAGTACTTC	CATSRDQSSYEQYF
NA	TRBV10-3	TRBJ2-1	TRBD1	TGTGCCACTTCGGACAGGGTGAGGCATGAGCAGTTCTTC	CATSDRVRHEQFF
many	TRBV12-3/TRBV12-4	TRBJ2-1	TRBD2	TGTGCCAGCAGTTTATGGACTAGCGGGAGGAATGAGCAGTTCTTC	CASSLWTSGRNEQFF
once	TRBV7-2	TRBJ2-1	TRBD2	TGTGCCAGCAGCTTTGGGACTAGTCACAATGAGCAGTTCTTC	CASSFGTSHNEQFF
many	TRBV12-3/TRBV12-4	TRBJ2-7	NA	TGTGCCAGCAGGGCTGGGTACGGTGGGCAGTACTTC	CASRAGYGGQYF
NA	TRBV29-1	TRBJ2-3	NA	TGCAGCGTTGGCGGCGGGGTGCGGGATACGCAGTATTTT	CSVGGGVRDTQYF
few	TRBV9	TRBJ2-3	NA	TGTGCCAGCAGCGTAGCGCCTGGGACAACGACAGATACGCAGTATTTT	CASSVAPGTTTDTQYF
many	TRBV7-8	TRBJ1-5	TRBD1	TGTGCCAGCAGCTACGGGACAGGGGTATCTCAGCCCCAGCATTTT	CASSYGTGVSQPQHF
many	TRBV4-2	TRBJ2-1	NA	TGTGCCAGCAGCCAAGAGGGTAGGGGTGGCTACAATGAGCAGTTCTTC	CASSQEGRGGYNEQFF
NA	TRBV20-1	TRBJ2-1	NA	TGCAGTGCTAGAGATCCGGGGAGACAATACAATGAGCAGTTCTTC	CSARDPGRQYNEQFF
many	TRBV9	TRBJ2-2	TRBD2	TGTGCCAGCAGCGTAGGAGGACTAGCGGGTAGCACCGGGGAGCTGTTTTTT	CASSVGGLAGSTGELFF
many	TRBV11-2	TRBJ2-4	NA	TGTGCCAGCAGCTTAGAACCAAAAAACATTCAGTACTTC	CASSLEPKNIQYF
once	TRBV29-1	TRBJ2-5	NA	TGCAGCGTCGGCCTTTGGACAGCGATTAGGTGGAACCAGTACTTC	CSVGLWTAIRWNQYF
many	TRBV20-1	TRBJ2-4	TRBD2	TGCAGTGCTAGGTTTGGCGGGAGGGCCTCCTTTCAGTACTTC	CSARFGGRASFQYF
NA	TRBV29-1	TRBJ2-4	NA	TGCAGCGTCACCCCAGGGGAAAACATTCAGTACTTC	CSVTPGENIQYF
many	TRBV20-1	TRBJ2-7	NA	TGCAGTGCTAGAGCCCCTCACTCGGGCTTCAGCGAGCAGTACTTC	CSARAPHSGFSEQYF
few	TRBV29-1	TRBJ2-5	NA	TGCAGCGTTGTTACGGGCCAAGAGACCCAGTACTTC	CSVVTGQETQYF
NA	TRBV5-5	TRBJ2-7	NA	TGTGCCAGCAGCTTGGGTTTCGGACGAGACTACGAGCAGTACTTC	CASSLGFGRDYEQYF
few	TRBV29-1	TRBJ1-1	TRBD1	TGCAGCGTGGGACAGGGGGTTTGGGGGGCTTTCTTT	CSVGQGVWGAFF
NA	TRBV5-1	TRBJ2-5	TRBD2	TGCGCCAGCAGCTTGCCACTAGCGGCGCAAGAGACCCAGTACTTC	CASSLPLAAQETQYF
NA	TRBV7-2	TRBJ2-2	NA	TGTGCCAGCAGCCGCGGTGGGGCCGTGAACACCGGGGAGCTGTTTTTT	CASSRGGAVNTGELFF
few	TRBV7-9	TRBJ2-2	TRBD2	TGTGCCAGCAGCCCACCGACTAGCGGGAGATTCGGGGAGCTGTTTTTT	CASSPPTSGRFGELFF
many	TRBV4-3	TRBJ1-4	NA	TGCGCCAGCAGCCAAGAATGGCAGTCTGAAAAACTGTTTTTT	CASSQEWQSEKLFF
many	TRBV5-6	TRBJ1-2	NA	TGTGCCAGCAGCCTGATCGTCGGTGAGGGGTATGGCTACACCTTC	CASSLIVGEGYGYTF
few	TRBV3-1	TRBJ2-3	TRBD2	TGTGCCAGCAGCTTGGAAGCGGGATTAGGCACAGATACGCAGTATTTT	CASSLEAGLGTDTQYF
few	TRBV29-1	TRBJ1-5	NA	TGCAGCGTTGGAGGCAGCCCCTCGGATCAGCCCCAGCATTTT	CSVGGSPSDQPQHF
many	TRBV21-1	TRBJ2-5	NA	TGTGCCAGCAGCAAAGGAGGGCAACAAGAGACCCAGTACTTC	CASSKGGQQETQYF
many	TRBV12-3/TRBV12-4	TRBJ1-2	NA	TGTGCCTCCTACGGGGCGAGAGGTAGCTACACCTTC	CASYGARGSYTF
NA	TRBV5-1	TRBJ2-3	TRBD2	TGCGCCAGCAGCTCCTGGACTAGCGGGAACACAGATACGCAGTATTTT	CASSSWTSGNTDTQYF
many	TRBV6-1	TRBJ1-6	TRBD1	TGTGCCAGCAGTGAAACGCAGGGGGCTAGCTATAATTCACCCCTCCACTTT	CASSETQGASYNSPLHF
NA	TRBV12-3/TRBV12-4	TRBJ1-1	NA	TGTGCCAGCAGTTTTGGCCATGCGAACACTGAAGCTTTCTTT	CASSFGHANTEAFF